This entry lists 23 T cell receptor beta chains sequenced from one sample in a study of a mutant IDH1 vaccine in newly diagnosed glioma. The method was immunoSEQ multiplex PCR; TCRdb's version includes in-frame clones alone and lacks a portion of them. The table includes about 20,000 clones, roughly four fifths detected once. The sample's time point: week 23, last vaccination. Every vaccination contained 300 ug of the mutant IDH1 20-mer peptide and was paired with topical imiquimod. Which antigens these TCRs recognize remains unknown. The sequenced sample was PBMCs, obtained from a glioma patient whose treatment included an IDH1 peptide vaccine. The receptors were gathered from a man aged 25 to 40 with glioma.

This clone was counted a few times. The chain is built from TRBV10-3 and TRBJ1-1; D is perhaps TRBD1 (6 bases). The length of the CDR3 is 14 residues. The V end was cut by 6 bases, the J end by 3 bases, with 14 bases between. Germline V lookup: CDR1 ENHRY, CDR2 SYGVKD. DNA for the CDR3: TGTGCCATCAGCAACACAGGGTCTGACACTGAAGCTTTCTTT. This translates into CAISNTGSDTEAFF.

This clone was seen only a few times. Here the CDR3 DNA reads TGTGCCAGCAGCGGCGCGTGGGAGGTGAATAGCAATCAGCCCCAGCATTTT. Protein sequence: CASSGAWEVNSNQPQHF. This rearrangement joins TRBV2 to TRBJ1-5, with unresolved D. Per germline, CDR1 SNHLY and CDR2 FYNNEI. Between the trimmed V and J ends, which lost 6 bases and 0 bases, there was a span of 18 bases. CDR3 length equals 17 residues.

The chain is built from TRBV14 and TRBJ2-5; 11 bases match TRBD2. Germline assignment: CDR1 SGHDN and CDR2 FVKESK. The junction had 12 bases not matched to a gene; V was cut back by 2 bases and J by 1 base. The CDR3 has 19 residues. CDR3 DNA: TGTGCCAGCAGCCAACCGACTAGCGGGACCTTTACCGGCCAAGAGACCCAGTACTTC. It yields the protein CASSQPTSGTFTGQETQYF.

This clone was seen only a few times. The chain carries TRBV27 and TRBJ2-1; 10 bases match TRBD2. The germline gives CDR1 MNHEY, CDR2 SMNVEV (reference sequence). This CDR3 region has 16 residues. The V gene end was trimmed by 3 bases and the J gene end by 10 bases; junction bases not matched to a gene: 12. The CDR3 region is CASSFTSGTPYGEQFF. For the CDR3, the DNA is TGTGCCAGCAGTTTCACTAGCGGGACCCCCTATGGAGAGCAGTTCTTC.

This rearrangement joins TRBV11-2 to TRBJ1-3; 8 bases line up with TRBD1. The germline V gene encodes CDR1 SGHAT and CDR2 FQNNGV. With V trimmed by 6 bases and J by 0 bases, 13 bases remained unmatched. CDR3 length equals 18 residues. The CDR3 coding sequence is TGTGCCAGCAGGCAACAGGGGGGCTTATATAACTCTGGAAACACCATATATTTT. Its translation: CASRQQGGLYNSGNTIYF.

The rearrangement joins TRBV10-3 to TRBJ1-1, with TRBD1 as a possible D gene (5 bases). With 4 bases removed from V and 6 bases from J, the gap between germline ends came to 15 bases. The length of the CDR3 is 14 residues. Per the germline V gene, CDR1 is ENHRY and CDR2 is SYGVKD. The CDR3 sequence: CAISVVGVTPEAFF. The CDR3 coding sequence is TGTGCCATCAGTGTGGTAGGGGTGACCCCTGAAGCTTTCTTT.

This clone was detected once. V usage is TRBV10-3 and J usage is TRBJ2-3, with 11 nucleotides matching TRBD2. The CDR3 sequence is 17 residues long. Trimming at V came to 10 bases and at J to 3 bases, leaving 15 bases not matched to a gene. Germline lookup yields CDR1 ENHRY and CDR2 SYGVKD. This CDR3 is CASKDSLAGGGTDTQYF. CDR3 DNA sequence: TGTGCCAGCAAGGACAGCCTAGCGGGAGGTGGAACAGATACGCAGTATTTT.

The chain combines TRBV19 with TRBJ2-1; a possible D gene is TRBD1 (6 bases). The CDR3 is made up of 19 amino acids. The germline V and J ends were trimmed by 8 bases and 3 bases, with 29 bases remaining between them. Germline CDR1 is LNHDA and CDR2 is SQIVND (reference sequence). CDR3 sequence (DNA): TGTGCCAGTCCCCAATTGGGGACACCGGTCCCACCCTACTACAATGAGCAGTTCTTC. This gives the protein CASPQLGTPVPPYYNEQFF.

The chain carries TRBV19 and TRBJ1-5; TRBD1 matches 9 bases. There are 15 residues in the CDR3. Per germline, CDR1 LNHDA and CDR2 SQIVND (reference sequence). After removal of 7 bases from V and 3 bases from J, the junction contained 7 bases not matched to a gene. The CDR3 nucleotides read TGTGCCAGTACCCAGACAGGGGGGGTCAATCAGCCCCAGCATTTT. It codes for CASTQTGGVNQPQHF. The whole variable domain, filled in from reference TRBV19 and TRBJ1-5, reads DGGITQSPKYLFRKEGQNVTLSCEQNLNHDAMYWYRQDPGQGLRLIYYSQIVNDFQKGDIAEGYSVSREKKESFPLTVTSAQKNPTAFYLCASTQTGGVNQPQHFGDGTRLSIL.

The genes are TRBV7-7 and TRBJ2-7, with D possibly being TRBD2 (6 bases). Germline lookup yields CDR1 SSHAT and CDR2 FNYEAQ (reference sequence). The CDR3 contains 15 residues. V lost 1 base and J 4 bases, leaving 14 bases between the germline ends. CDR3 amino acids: CASSLDYRERYEQYF. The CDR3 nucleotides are TGTGCCAGCAGCTTAGATTATCGGGAGAGATACGAGCAGTACTTC.

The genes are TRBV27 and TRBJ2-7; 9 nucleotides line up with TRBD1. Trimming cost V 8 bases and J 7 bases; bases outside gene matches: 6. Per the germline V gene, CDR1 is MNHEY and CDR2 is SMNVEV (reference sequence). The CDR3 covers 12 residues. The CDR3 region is CASSWTGEEQYF. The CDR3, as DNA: TGTGCCAGCTCCTGGACAGGGGAAGAGCAGTACTTC.

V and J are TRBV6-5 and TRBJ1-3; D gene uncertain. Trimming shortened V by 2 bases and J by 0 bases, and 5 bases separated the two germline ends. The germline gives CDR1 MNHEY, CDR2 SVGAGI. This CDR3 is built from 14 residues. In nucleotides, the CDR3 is TGTGCCAGCAGTTACGTGGGCTCTGGAAACACCATATATTTT. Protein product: CASSYVGSGNTIYF.

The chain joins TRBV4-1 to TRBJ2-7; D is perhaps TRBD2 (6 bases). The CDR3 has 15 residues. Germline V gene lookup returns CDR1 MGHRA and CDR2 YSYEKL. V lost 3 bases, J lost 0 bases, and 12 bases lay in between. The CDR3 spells CASSHVAESSYEQYF. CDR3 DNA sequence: TGCGCCAGCAGCCACGTAGCGGAGAGCTCCTACGAGCAGTACTTC.

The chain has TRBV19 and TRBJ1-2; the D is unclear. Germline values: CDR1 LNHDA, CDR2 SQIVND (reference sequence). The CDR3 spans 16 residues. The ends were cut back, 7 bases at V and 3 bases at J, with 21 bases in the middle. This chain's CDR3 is CASTHLSPAKDYGYTF. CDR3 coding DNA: TGTGCCAGTACCCATCTCAGCCCAGCGAAAGACTATGGCTACACCTTC.

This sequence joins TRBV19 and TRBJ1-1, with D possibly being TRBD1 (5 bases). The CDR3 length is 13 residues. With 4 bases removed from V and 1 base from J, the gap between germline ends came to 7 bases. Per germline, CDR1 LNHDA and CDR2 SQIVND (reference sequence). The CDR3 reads CASSRQRNTEAFF. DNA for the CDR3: TGTGCCAGTAGTAGACAGAGGAACACTGAAGCTTTCTTT.

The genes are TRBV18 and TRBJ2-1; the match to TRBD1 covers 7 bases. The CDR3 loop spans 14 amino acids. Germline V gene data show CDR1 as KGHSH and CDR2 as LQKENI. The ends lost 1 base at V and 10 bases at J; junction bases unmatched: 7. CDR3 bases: TGTGCCAGCTCACCACTAACAGGGACAGACGAGCAGTTCTTC. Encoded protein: CASSPLTGTDEQFF.

The CDR3 coding sequence is TGTGCCATCAAAGGGGACAGGGGGCTTCCCCTTTGGGATGAGCAGTTCTTC. Translating it yields CAIKGDRGLPLWDEQFF. The rearrangement joins TRBV10-3 to TRBJ2-1; TRBD1 matches 12 bases. The V segment lost 7 bases and the J segment 8 bases; nucleotides outside the gene matches: 15. This CDR3 contains 17 residues. CDR1 ENHRY and CDR2 SYGVKD come from the germline V gene.

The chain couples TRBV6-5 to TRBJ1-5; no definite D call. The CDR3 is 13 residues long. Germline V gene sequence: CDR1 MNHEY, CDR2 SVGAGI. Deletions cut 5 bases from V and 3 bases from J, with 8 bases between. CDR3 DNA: TGTGCCAGCAGTCTAGGGCCCAATCAGCCCCAGCATTTT. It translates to CASSLGPNQPQHF.

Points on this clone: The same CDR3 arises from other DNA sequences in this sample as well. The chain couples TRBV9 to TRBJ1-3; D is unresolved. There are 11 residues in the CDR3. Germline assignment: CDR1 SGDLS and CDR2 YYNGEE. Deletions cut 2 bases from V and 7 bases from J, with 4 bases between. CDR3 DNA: TGTGCCAGCAGCGTGGGGAACACCATATATTTT. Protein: CASSVGNTIYF.

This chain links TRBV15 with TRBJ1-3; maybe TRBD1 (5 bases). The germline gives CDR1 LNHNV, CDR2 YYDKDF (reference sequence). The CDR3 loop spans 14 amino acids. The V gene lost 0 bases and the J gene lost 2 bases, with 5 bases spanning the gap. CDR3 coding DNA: TGTGCCACCAGCAGAGACAGGGCTGGAAACACCATATATTTT. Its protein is CATSRDRAGNTIYF.

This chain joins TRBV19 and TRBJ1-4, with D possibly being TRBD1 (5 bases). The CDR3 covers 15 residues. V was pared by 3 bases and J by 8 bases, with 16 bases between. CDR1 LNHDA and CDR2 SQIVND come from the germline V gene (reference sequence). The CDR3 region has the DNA TGTGCCAGTAGTATGGGGGGAGCCCCGAGGGAAAAACTGTTTTTT. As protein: CASSMGGAPREKLFF.

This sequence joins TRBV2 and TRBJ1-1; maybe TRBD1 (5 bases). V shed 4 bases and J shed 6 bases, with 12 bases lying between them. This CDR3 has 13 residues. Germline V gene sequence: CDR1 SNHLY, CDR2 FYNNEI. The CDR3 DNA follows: TGTGCCAGCAGTGGACCCCCGGGGGCTGAAGCTTTCTTT. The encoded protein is CASSGPPGAEAFF.

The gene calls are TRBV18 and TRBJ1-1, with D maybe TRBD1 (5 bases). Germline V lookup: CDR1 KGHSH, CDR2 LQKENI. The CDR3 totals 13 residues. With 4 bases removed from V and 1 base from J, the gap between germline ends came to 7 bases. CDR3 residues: CASSRDRNTEAFF. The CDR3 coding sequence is TGTGCCAGCTCACGCGACAGGAACACTGAAGCTTTCTTT.